These 18 T cell receptor beta chains were all obtained from the same sample, sequenced in a study of sequential checkpoint blockade in melanoma. The repertoire was sequenced with immunoSEQ multiplex PCR; TCRdb's copy has only in-frame clones and lacks some. Altogether about 6,100 clones are present, roughly three fifths being singletons, with the ten largest covering about 17%. Described treatment: randomized to nivolumab then ipilimumab (arm A) or the reverse (arm B). The starting material was CD8+ T cells sorted from blood (inferred from file names), obtained from a patient given nivolumab and ipilimumab in sequence. The origin of the receptors is a human donor with melanoma.

The chain recombines TRBV7-9 with TRBJ2-7; D remains unclear. CDR1 is SEHNR and CDR2 is FQNEAQ in the germline V gene (reference sequence). V shed 5 bases and J shed 3 bases, with 11 bases lying between them. The CDR3 has 13 residues. CDR3 sequence: CASSATENYEQYF. CDR3 DNA: TGTGCCAGCAGCGCCACAGAAAACTACGAGCAGTACTTC.

V and J are TRBV19 and TRBJ2-6, with a tentative D call TRBD2 (5 bases). V lost 5 bases, J lost 1 base, and 9 bases lay in between. Per germline, CDR1 LNHDA and CDR2 SQIVND (reference sequence). This CDR3 has 15 amino acids. In DNA form, the CDR3 reads TGTGCCAGTAGTGTTGAGGGTTCTGGGGCCAACGTCCTGACTTTC. Translation gives CASSVEGSGANVLTF. Looking up the rest from reference TRBV19 and TRBJ2-6 gives the full variable domain: DGGITQSPKYLFRKEGQNVTLSCEQNLNHDAMYWYRQDPGQGLRLIYYSQIVNDFQKGDIAEGYSVSREKKESFPLTVTSAQKNPTAFYLCASSVEGSGANVLTFGAGSRLTVL.

The DNA of the CDR3 is TGTGCCAGCAGTGAAGCGGGCCGCATTGAGCAGTTCTTC. Its protein is CASSEAGRIEQFF. This chain links TRBV2 with TRBJ2-1, with unresolved D. Trimming cost V 0 bases and J 9 bases, with 9 bases left between them. The CDR3 spans 13 residues. Germline V gene data show CDR1 as SNHLY and CDR2 as FYNNEI.

J is TRBJ2-5 and V is TRBV7-6, with 8 bases fitting TRBD1. With the DNA end fitting TRBJ2-7 better, the J assignment may be wrong. This CDR3 is 14 amino acids long. The germline V gene encodes CDR1 SGHVS and CDR2 FNYEAQ. CDR3 region: CASSLFGQGYEQYF. CDR3 bases: TGTGCCAGCAGCTTATTTGGACAGGGTTACGAGCAGTACTTC.

This clone turned up a few times. The chain recombines TRBV19 with TRBJ2-1; D remains unclear. The V end lost 2 bases, the J end lost 2 bases, and 13 bases lay between the germline ends. CDR1 is LNHDA, CDR2 SQIVND, per germline (reference sequence). The length of the CDR3 is 16 residues. The CDR3 region is CASSISKWFPYNEQFF. The CDR3 region has the DNA TGTGCCAGTAGTATAAGCAAATGGTTCCCCTACAATGAGCAGTTCTTC. The full variable domain, completed using reference TRBV19 and TRBJ2-1, is DGGITQSPKYLFRKEGQNVTLSCEQNLNHDAMYWYRQDPGQGLRLIYYSQIVNDFQKGDIAEGYSVSREKKESFPLTVTSAQKNPTAFYLCASSISKWFPYNEQFFGPGTRLTVL.

The V gene is TRBV6-5, the J gene TRBJ2-5; D might be TRBD2 (5 bases). The V gene's germline CDR1 is MNHEY and CDR2 SVGAGI. Trimming pared 6 bases from V and 4 bases from J, leaving 12 bases between. This CDR3 has 13 residues. The CDR3 nucleotides are TGTGCCAGCAGCCTACTAGAGGCAGAGACCCAGTACTTC. It yields the protein CASSLLEAETQYF.

This clone was counted a few times. V is TRBV7-9 and J is TRBJ2-1, with 10 bases that match TRBD1. CDR1 and CDR2 from the germline V gene are SEHNR and FQNEAQ (reference sequence). The V segment lost 5 bases and the J segment 7 bases; nucleotides outside the gene matches: 8. The CDR3 is made up of 15 amino acids. The CDR3, as DNA: TGTGCCAGCAGCGGCGACCGGGACAGGGGTAATGAGCAGTTCTTC. Protein product: CASSGDRDRGNEQFF.

This chain links TRBV14 with TRBJ2-1; tentative D call: TRBD2 (5 bases). Trimming removed 4 bases at V and 14 bases at J, with 15 bases between. From germline, CDR1 is SGHDN and CDR2 FVKESK. The CDR3 loop spans 12 amino acids. The CDR3 sequence: CASSPTGNAKFF. The DNA of the CDR3 is TGTGCCAGCAGCCCGACGGGGAATGCCAAGTTCTTC.

V is TRBV5-4 and J is TRBJ2-5; D is possibly TRBD1 (5 bases). Germline CDR1 is SGHNT and CDR2 is YYREEE (reference sequence). V gave up 2 bases and J gave up 1 base, with 9 bases separating them. This CDR3 spans 14 amino acids. The chain's CDR3 is CASSFEGVQETQYF. CDR3 nucleotides: TGTGCCAGCAGCTTTGAAGGGGTCCAAGAGACCCAGTACTTC.

The rearrangement joins TRBV5-1 to TRBJ1-1, with D maybe TRBD1 (6 bases). The CDR3 consists of 15 residues. Germline CDR1 SGHRS, CDR2 YFSETQ. Trimming removed 5 bases at V and 6 bases at J, with 20 bases between. The CDR3 nucleotides are TGCGCCAGCAGGGGTTATGGGGGCATACAAGCTGAAGCTTTCTTT. Its translation is CASRGYGGIQAEAFF.

In this sample, this clone turned up once. The chain joins TRBV6-5 to TRBJ1-2, with D perhaps TRBD1 (5 bases). Trimming pared 8 bases from V and 3 bases from J, leaving 13 bases between. The CDR3 is 13 residues long. Germline V gene lookup returns CDR1 MNHEY and CDR2 SVGAGI. CDR3 sequence: CASLGPGDYGYTF. The CDR3 DNA follows: TGTGCCAGCCTCGGACCGGGGGACTATGGCTACACCTTC.

The genes are TRBV5-6 and TRBJ2-7; possibly TRBD2 for D (6 bases). Germline CDR1 SGHDT, CDR2 YYEEEE. Trimming shortened V by 7 bases and J by 4 bases, and 21 bases separated the two germline ends. The CDR3 is 15 amino acids. DNA of the CDR3: TGTGCCAGCGGAGAAAAAGGGACTCCCCTTTACGAGCAGTACTTC. Its protein product is CASGEKGTPLYEQYF.

The chain employs TRBV10-2 and TRBJ2-7; a weak D match, TRBD1 (5 bases). The V end was cut by 6 bases, the J end by 3 bases, with 15 bases between. Germline values: CDR1 WSHSY, CDR2 SAAADI. The CDR3 runs to 14 residues. The CDR3 sequence is CASRIDRVGYEQYF. CDR3 DNA: TGCGCCAGCAGAATCGACAGAGTCGGCTACGAGCAGTACTTC.

To note about this clone: At one boundary the junction diverges from the germline segment, which might be a read error. Other DNA sequences in the same sample also yield this CDR3. The chain joins TRBV5-1 to TRBJ1-1, with D possibly TRBD1 on 5 matching bases. Germline V gene lookup returns CDR1 SGHRS and CDR2 YFSETQ. The CDR3 is 15 residues long. In DNA form, the CDR3 reads TGCGCCAGCAGTTTGGTGCCAGGGCAGGACACTGAAGCTTTCTTT. Translated, it gives CASSLVPGQDTEAFF.

This chain uses TRBV7-9 with TRBJ1-2; D remains ambiguous. This CDR3 has 15 residues. From germline, CDR1 is SEHNR and CDR2 FQNEAQ (reference sequence). Trimming stripped 6 bases from V and 4 bases from J, with 18 bases between. The DNA of the CDR3 is TGTGCCAGCAGTACAACGGGTTCCTCTCCCTATGGCTACACCTTC. Protein product: CASSTTGSSPYGYTF. Full variable domain (outside the CDR3, taken from reference TRBV7-9 and TRBJ1-2): DTGVSQNPRHKITKRGQNVTFRCDPISEHNRLYWYRQTLGQGPEFLTYFQNEAQLEKSRLLSDRFSAERPKGSFSTLEIQRTEQGDSAMYLCASSTTGSSPYGYTFGSGTRLTVV.

The gene calls are TRBV9 and TRBJ1-2; D gene uncertain. Germline loops: CDR1 SGDLS, CDR2 YYNGEE. V lost 0 bases and J lost 6, with 9 bases in between. CDR3 length: 13 amino acids. CDR3 in DNA: TGTGCCAGCAGCGTAGTTCAGTATCATGGCTACACCTTC. It yields the protein CASSVVQYHGYTF.

In the case of this clone: Different DNA sequences within this sample yield the same CDR3. The chain uses TRBV20-1 and TRBJ2-3; D remains ambiguous. The CDR3 is 11 amino acids. Trimming shortened V by 4 bases and J by 3 bases, and 5 bases separated the two germline ends. CDR1 DFQATT and CDR2 SNEGSKA come from the germline V gene (reference sequence). The CDR3 loop is CSAISTDTQYF. CDR3 nucleotide sequence: TGCAGTGCTATATCGACAGATACGCAGTATTTT.

This clone was observed a few times. The chain couples TRBV7-8 to TRBJ2-1; 8 positions match TRBD2. Germline-derived CDR1 and CDR2 are SGHVS and FQNEAQ. The length of the CDR3 is 15 residues. J lost 9 bases, V lost 4 bases, and 11 bases had no gene match. This CDR3 reads CASSSRGGREFEQFF. The CDR3 DNA reads TGTGCCAGCAGCTCCCGGGGGGGGCGGGAGTTTGAGCAGTTCTTC.